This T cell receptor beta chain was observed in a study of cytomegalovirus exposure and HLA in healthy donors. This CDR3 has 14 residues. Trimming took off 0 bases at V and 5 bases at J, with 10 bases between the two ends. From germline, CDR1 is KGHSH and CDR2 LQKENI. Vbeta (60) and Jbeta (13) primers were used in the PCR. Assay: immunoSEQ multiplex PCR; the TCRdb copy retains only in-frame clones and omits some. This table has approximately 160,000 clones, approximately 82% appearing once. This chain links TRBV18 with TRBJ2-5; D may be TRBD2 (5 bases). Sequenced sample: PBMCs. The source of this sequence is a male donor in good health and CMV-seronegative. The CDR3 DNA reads TGTGCCAGCTCACCACCTGAGGGTTCGGAGACCCAGTACTTC. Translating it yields CASSPPEGSETQYF.